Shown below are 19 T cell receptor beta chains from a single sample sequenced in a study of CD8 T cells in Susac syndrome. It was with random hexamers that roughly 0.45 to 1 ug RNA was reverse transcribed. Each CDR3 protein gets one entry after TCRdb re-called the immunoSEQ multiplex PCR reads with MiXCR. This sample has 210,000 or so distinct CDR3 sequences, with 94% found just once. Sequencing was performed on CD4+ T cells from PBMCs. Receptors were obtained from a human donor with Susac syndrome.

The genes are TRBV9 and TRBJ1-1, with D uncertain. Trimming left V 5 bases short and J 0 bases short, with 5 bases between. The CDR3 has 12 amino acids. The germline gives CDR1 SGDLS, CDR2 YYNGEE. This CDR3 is CASSEVNTEAFF. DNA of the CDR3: TGTGCCAGCAGTGAGGTGAACACTGAAGCTTTCTTT. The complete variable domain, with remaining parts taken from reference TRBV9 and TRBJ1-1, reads DSGVTQTPKHLITATGQRVTLRCSPRSGDLSVYWYQQSLDQGLQFLIQYYNGEERAKGNILERFSAQQFPDLHSELNLSSLELGDSALYFCASSEVNTEAFFGQGTRLTVV.

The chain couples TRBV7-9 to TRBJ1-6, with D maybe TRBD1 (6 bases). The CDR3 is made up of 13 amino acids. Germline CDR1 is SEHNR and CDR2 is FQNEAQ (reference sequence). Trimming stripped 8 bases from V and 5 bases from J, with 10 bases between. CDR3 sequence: CASHRADNSPLHF. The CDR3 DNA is TGTGCCAGCCACAGGGCTGATAATTCACCCCTCCACTTT.

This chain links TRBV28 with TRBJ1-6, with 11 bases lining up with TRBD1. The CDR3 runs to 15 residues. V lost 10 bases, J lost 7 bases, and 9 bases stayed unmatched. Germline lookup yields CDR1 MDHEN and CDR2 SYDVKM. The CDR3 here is CATRTGGFYNSPLHF. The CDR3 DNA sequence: TGTGCCACACGGACAGGGGGCTTTTACAATTCACCCCTCCACTTT.

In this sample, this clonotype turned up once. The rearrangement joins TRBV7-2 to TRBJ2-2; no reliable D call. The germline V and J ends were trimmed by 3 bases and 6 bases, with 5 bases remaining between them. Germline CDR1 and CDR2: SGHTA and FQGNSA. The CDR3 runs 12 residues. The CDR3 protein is CASSFRAGELFF. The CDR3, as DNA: TGTGCCAGCAGCTTTCGGGCCGGGGAGCTGTTTTTT. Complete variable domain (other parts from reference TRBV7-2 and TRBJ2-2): GAGVSQSPSNKVTEKGKDVELRCDPISGHTALYWYRQSLGQGLEFLIYFQGNSAPDKSGLPSDRFSAERTGGSVSTLTIQRTQQEDSAVYLCASSFRAGELFFGEGSRLTVL.

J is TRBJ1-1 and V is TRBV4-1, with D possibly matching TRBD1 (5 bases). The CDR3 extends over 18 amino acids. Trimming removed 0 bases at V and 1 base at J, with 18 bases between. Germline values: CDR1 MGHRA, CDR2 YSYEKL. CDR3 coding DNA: TGCGCCAGCAGCCAAGAACCCCGTGGGGCAGGGCGGAACACTGAAGCTTTCTTT. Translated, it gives CASSQEPRGAGRNTEAFF.

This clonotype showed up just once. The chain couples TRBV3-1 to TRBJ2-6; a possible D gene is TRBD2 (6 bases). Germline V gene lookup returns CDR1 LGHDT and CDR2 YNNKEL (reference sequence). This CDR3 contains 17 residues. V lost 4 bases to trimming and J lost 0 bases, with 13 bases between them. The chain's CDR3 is CASSLPGLLSGANVLTF. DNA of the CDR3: TGTGCCAGCAGCCTACCGGGACTCCTCTCTGGGGCCAACGTCCTGACTTTC.

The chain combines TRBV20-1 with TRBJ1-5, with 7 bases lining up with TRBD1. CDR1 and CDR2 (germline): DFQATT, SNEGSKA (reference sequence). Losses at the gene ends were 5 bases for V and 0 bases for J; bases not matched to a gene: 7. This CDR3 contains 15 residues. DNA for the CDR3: TGCAGTGCTGGACTAAACAGGGGTAGCAATCAGCCCCAGCATTTT. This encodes CSAGLNRGSNQPQHF.

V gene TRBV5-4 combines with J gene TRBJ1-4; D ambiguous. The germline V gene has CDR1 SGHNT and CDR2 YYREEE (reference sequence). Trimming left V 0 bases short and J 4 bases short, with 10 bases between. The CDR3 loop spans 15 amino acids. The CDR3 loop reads CASSLGYGINEKLFF. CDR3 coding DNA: TGTGCCAGCAGCTTGGGATACGGGATTAATGAAAAACTGTTTTTT.

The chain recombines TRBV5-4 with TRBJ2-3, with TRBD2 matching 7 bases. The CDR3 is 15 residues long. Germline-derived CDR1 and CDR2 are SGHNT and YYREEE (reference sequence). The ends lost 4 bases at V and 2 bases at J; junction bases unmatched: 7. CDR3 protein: CASSPGLADTDTQYF. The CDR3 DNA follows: TGTGCCAGCAGCCCGGGGCTAGCGGACACAGATACGCAGTATTTT.

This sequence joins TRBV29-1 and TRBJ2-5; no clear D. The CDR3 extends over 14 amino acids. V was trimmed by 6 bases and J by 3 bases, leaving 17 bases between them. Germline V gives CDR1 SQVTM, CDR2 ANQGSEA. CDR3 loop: CSVAARDGEETQYF. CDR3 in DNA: TGCAGCGTCGCGGCACGAGACGGCGAAGAGACCCAGTACTTC.

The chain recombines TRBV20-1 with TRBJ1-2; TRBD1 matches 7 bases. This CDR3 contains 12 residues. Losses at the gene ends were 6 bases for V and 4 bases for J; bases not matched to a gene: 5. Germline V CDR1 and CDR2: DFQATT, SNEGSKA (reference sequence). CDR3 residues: CSAEGTAYGYTF. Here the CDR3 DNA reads TGCAGTGCGGAAGGGACAGCCTATGGCTACACCTTC.

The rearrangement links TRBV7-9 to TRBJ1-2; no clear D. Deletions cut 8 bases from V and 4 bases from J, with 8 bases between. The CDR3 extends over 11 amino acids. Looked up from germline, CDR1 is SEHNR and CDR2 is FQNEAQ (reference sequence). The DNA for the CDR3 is TGTGCCAGCTCCGAAGTCTATGGCTACACCTTC. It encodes CASSEVYGYTF.

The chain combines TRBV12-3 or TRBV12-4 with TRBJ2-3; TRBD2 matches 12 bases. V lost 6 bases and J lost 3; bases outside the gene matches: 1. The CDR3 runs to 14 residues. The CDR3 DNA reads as TGTGCCAGCAGGACTAGCGGGGGTACAGATACGCAGTATTTT. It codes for CASRTSGGTDTQYF.

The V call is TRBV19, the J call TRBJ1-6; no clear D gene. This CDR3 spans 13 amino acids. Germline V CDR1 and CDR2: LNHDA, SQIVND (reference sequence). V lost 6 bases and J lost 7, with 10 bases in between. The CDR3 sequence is CASRRILNSPLHF. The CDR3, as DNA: TGTGCCAGTAGACGGATACTAAATTCACCCCTCCACTTT.

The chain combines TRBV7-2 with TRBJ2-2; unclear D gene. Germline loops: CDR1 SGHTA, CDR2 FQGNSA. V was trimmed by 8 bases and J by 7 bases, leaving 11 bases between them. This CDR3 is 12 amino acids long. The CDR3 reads CASPSFSGELFF. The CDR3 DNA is TGTGCCAGCCCTTCTTTCAGCGGGGAGCTGTTTTTT.

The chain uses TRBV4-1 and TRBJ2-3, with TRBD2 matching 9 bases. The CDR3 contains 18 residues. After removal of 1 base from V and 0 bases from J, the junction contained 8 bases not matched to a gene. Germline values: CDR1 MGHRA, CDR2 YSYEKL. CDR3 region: CASSQALGSGGSTDTQYF. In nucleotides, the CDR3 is TGCGCCAGCAGCCAAGCTCTGGGCAGCGGGGGGAGCACAGATACGCAGTATTTT.

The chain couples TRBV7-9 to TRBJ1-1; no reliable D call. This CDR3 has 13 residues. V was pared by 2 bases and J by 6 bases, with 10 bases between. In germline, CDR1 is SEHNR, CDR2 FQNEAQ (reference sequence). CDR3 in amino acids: CASSLSSHAEAFF. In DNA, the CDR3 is TGTGCCAGCAGCTTATCCAGTCATGCTGAAGCTTTCTTT.

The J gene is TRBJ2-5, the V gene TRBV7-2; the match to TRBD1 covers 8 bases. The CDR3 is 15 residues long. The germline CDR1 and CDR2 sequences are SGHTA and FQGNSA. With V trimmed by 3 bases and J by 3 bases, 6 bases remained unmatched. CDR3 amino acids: CASSFDGQGEETQYF. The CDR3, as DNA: TGTGCCAGCAGCTTCGACGGACAGGGCGAAGAGACCCAGTACTTC.

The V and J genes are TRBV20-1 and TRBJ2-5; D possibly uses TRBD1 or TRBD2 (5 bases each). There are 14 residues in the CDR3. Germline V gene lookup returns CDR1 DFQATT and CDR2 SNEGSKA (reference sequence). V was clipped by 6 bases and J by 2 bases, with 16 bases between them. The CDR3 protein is CSAQFRGRQETQYF. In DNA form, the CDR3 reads TGCAGTGCCCAGTTTCGGGGCCGACAAGAGACCCAGTACTTC.